This T cell receptor beta chain was sequenced in a study of T-cell reconstitution after alpha-beta-depleted transplantation in children. This CDR3 has 17 residues. Unique molecular identifiers were incorporated into the prepared TCRbeta library. Each CDR3 protein gets one entry after TCRdb re-called the PCR reads with MiXCR. There are hundreds of thousands of distinct CDR3 sequences in the sample; around 16% occur only once, and 3.3% lies in the top ten. V is TRBV21-1 and J is TRBJ1-3. TRBV21-1 is a pseudogene segment. This sequence originates from a human donor who donated a stem cell graft to a child with acute lymphoblastic leukemia. This specimen consisted of PBMCs from the stem cell graft donor, obtained from the stem cell graft. The DNA of the CDR3 is TGTGCCAGCAAGAGGTTGGGTGGAGACAGCGCTGGAAACACCATATATTTT. It codes for CASKRLGGDSAGNTIYF.